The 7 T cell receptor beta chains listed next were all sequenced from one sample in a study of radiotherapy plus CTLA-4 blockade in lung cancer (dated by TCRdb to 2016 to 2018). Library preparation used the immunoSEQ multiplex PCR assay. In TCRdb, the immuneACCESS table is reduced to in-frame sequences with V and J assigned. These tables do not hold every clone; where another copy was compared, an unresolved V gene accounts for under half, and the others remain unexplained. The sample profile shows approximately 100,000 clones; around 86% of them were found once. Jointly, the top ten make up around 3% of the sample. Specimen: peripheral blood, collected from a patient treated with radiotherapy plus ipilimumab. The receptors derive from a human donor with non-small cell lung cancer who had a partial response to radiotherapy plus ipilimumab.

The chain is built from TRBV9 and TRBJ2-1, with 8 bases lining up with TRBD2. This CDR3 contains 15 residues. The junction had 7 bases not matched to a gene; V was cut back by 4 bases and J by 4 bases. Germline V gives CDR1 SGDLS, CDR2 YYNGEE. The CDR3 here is CASSSTGLEYNEQFF. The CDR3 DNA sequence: TGTGCCAGCAGCTCGACGGGACTAGAGTACAATGAGCAGTTCTTC.

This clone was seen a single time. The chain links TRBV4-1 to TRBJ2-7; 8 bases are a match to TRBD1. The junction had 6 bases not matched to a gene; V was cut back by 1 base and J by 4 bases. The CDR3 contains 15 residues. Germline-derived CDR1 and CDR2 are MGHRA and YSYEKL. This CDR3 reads CASSQGSGGGYEQYF. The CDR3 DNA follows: TGCGCCAGCAGCCAAGGGTCAGGGGGCGGATACGAGCAGTACTTC.

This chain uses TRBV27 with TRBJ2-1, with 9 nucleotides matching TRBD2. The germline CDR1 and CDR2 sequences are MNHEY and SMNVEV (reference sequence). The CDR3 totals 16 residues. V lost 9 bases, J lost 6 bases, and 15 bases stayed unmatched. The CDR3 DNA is TGTGCCAGTCAGTCCCGACTAGCGGTTCTAGGCAATGAGCAGTTCTTC. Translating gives CASQSRLAVLGNEQFF.

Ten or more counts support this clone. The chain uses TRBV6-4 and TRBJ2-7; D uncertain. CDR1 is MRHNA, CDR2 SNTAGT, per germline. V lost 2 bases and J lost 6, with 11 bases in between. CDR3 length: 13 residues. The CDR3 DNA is TGTGCCAGCAGTGACCGCGCTGGTCTCGAGCAGTACTTC. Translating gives CASSDRAGLEQYF.

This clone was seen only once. As DNA, the CDR3 is TGTGCCAGCAGCTTAAGTGGGAGGAACAATGAGCAGTTCTTC. Translating gives CASSLSGRNNEQFF. V and J are TRBV7-3 and TRBJ2-1, with a tentative D call TRBD2 (6 bases). The V gene's germline CDR1 is SGHTA and CDR2 FQGTGA. The length of the CDR3 is 14 residues. V gave up 1 base and J gave up 5 bases, with 9 bases separating them.

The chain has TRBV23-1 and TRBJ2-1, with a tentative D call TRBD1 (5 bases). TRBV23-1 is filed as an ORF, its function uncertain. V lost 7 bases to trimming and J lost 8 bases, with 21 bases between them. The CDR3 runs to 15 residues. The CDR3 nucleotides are TGCGCCAGCACCGCGACAGATGCTGATTGGGATGAGCAGTTCTTC. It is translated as CASTATDADWDEQFF.

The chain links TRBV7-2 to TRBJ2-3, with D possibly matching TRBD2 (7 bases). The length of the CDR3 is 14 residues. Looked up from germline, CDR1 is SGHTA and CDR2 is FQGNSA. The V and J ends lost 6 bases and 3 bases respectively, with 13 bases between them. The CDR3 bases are TGTGCCAGCAGTCGGAGCGGGACAACAGATACGCAGTATTTT. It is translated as CASSRSGTTDTQYF. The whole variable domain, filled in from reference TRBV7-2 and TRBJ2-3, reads GAGVSQSPSNKVTEKGKDVELRCDPISGHTALYWYRQSLGQGLEFLIYFQGNSAPDKSGLPSDRFSAERTGGSVSTLTIQRTQQEDSAVYLCASSRSGTTDTQYFGPGTRLTVL.